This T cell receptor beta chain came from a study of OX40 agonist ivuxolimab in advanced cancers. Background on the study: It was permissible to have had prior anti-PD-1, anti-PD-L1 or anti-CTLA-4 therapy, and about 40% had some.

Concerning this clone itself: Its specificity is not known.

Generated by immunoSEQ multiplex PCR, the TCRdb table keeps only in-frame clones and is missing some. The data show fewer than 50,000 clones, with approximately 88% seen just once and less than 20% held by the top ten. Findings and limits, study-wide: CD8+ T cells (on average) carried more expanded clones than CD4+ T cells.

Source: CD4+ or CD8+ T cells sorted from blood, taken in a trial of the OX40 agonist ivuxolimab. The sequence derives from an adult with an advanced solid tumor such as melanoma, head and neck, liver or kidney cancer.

The CDR3: CASSDKLGGSGANVLTF. The CDR3 DNA follows: TGTGCCAGCAGCGACAAATTAGGGGGCTCTGGGGCCAACGTCCTGACTTTC. The chain uses TRBV9 and TRBJ2-6; the D gene is possibly TRBD1 (6 bases). V lost 3 bases and J 0 bases, leaving 13 bases between the germline ends. The germline V gene has CDR1 SGDLS and CDR2 YYNGEE. The CDR3 covers 17 residues.